This T cell receptor beta chain emerged from a study of blood T cell repertoires in COVID-19. Turning to the study itself: Acute and convalescent COVID-19 specimens originated in the United States, Italy and Spain.

The authors' processing: Amplification of reference gene primers was used by the study to estimate nucleated cell counts. This table comes from immunoSEQ multiplex PCR, and its TCRdb copy is limited to in-frame clones, with some not included. V, J and clone size were drawn from that table, and D and trimming were deduced from the DNA. Of over 150,000 clones listed, roughly 84% are singletons. CDR1 LNHDA and CDR2 SQIVND come from the germline V gene (reference sequence). The CDR3 is 15 amino acids. Between the trimmed V and J ends, which lost 5 bases and 5 bases, there was a span of 19 bases. This clonotype was sampled from a man aged 70-80 years with active or convalescent COVID-19. Sequencing used peripheral blood. The rearrangement uses TRBV19 and TRBJ2-7; D perhaps matches TRBD2 (6 bases). The CDR3 reads CASSGGTARWDEQYF. CDR3 nucleotides: TGTGCCAGTAGTGGAGGGACCGCAAGGTGGGACGAGCAGTACTTC.